Reported below is one T cell receptor (beta chain). Per germline, CDR1 SGHAT and CDR2 FQNNGV. Trimming shortened V by 2 bases and J by 4 bases, and 11 bases separated the two germline ends. The CDR3 sequence is 15 residues long. These data are taken from a study of blood T cells in healthy people across ages. Alongside a J-beta primer mix, a sample-barcoded 5' primer served in a second PCR lasting 7 to 11 cycles. Each sample yielded at least 3 million CDR3-containing paired-end reads. Using its own MiXCR run on the 5' RACE reads, TCRdb lists one record per CDR3 protein. Among 1.4 million to 1.5 million distinct CDR3 sequences listed, approximately 42% were seen once.

The sequencing sample was made of blood. This sequence was found in a woman aged 18-35 years in good health. The gene calls are TRBV11-2 and TRBJ2-2; unclear D gene. The CDR3 nucleotides read TGTGCCAGCAGCTTATCGGATGGTCCCACCGGGGAGCTGTTTTTT. Its translation: CASSLSDGPTGELFF.